Only a few counts were recorded for the clone carrying this TCR beta chain. What it binds is unknown. The CDR3 runs to 13 residues. The germline gives CDR1 LNHNV, CDR2 YYDKDF (reference sequence). The record originates from a study of blood T cells in healthy people across ages. General study findings and limits: Per million T cells, TCR beta diversity dropped roughly linearly as age increased.

It was with a sample-barcoded 5' primer and a J-beta primer mix that a second PCR of roughly 7 to 12 cycles was run. Using its own MiXCR run on the 5' RACE reads, TCRdb lists one record per CDR3 protein. The sample holds approximately 350,000 distinct CDR3 sequences, approximately 52% seen once. Sequencing input: blood. This chain joins TRBV15 and TRBJ2-5; TRBD1 agrees at 8 bases. The assigned J gene may be wrong: the sequence end matches TRBJ2-7 better. The source of this sequence is a man aged 55-75 years in good health. The CDR3 region is CATSSRTGSEQYF. Written as DNA, the CDR3 is TGTGCCACCAGCAGCAGGACAGGGAGCGAGCAGTACTTC.